What follows describes a single T cell receptor (beta chain). What this receptor recognizes is not known. No base quality information exists; no much larger clone differs at one position. A single peripheral blood draw of approximately 110 mL on average was collected from each donor into heparinised tubes. A BD FACSAria II was used to sort naive, central memory, regulatory and stem cell-like memory CD4+ T cells with a panel that included CD45RO, CCR7, CD25, CD127, CD95 and CD27. Purity was above 98% for every sorted population. PBMCs were isolated immediately by Lymphoprep density gradient centrifugation and stained directly without culture. Samples were stained and sorted in pairs, with one healthy donor and one patient per experiment, so that batch effects were minimized. This record comes from a study of beta chain features in type 1 diabetes listed by TCRdb under 2018. About the investigation overall: Patients and healthy donors did not differ in mean age, gender distribution, total cell number or subset yield. The study compared TCRB repertoires of sorted circulating CD4+ T cell subsets between recently diagnosed type 1 diabetes patients and matched healthy donors. Regulatory and stem cell-like memory subsets were isolated from only 8 patients and 8 healthy donors, whereas naive and central memory subsets came from all 30 or so donors. Across all samples, some 110,000,000 sorted cells were examined, and cell number per subset correlated strongly with RNA yield.

The paper's findings and limits, for the study overall: In all four CD4+ subsets, TCRB CDR3 length was moderately but significantly shorter in type 1 diabetes patients. Only small numbers of individuals were included in the HLA sub-analyses, which left unresolved whether HLA type had any influence on TCRB rearrangement. Naive, central memory and regulatory TCRB repertoires appeared to be more alike among patients than among healthy donors. PCR might favor shorter templates, but patient and control samples were amplified and corrected together, so any skew would affect both groups equally. Because cDNA rather than genomic DNA was sequenced, highly expressing activated cells could have been over-represented, although no difference in activation and CD3 levels was found between groups. Fewer insertions and more nucleotide deletions at VDJ recombination sites were observed in patients with type 1 diabetes, implying thymic rearrangement abnormalities.

The entire isolated RNA was reverse transcribed using the High Capacity cDNA Reverse Transcription Kit, and thus expressed TCRB transcripts were sequenced. Deep immunoSEQ sequencing was applied to naive, central memory and regulatory T cell samples, giving an average of roughly 3.5 million total reads per sample. Sorted cells were lysed in RLT buffer and RNA was extracted with DNase-treated RNeasy Micro or Mini kits, depending on cell number. Each cell subset was processed on its own to prevent cross-contamination, while patient and healthy donor samples were processed together. Using the immunoSEQ multiplex PCR, TCRB sequences were amplified from cDNA into 87-bp fragments spanning the CDR3 region. Amplicons were sequenced on the Illumina HiSeq platform. From the authors' description of their analysis: Synthetic template baselines were used to correct PCR bias computationally, reads within Hamming distance 2 were collapsed, and singletons that could not be merged were discarded. Reads were aligned against IMGT so that V, D and J genes, CDR3 length and insertions or deletions at six rearrangement sites could be assigned. Within each subset, clonotype counts were normalized to sorted cell number, after which true diversity and Gini coefficients were computed with the tcR R package. Repertoire sharing was quantified using the overlap coefficient calculated on TCRB nucleotide sequences. Out-of-frame TCRB sequences from naive cells were analyzed to stand in for the pre-selection repertoire. Entries here come from immuneACCESS through TCRdb and include only in-frame sequences with V and J called. Some clones fail to appear in such tables; in the studies checked, an unresolved V gene covers under half of the shortfall, and the cause of the remainder is unknown. That table is the source of V, J and clone size, and D and trimming were worked out from the DNA. The sample contains 300,000 or so clones, roughly 13% of them found a single time. The top ten constitute 0.015% of the sample.

The CDR3 numbers 17 residues from cysteine through phenylalanine. The sequence is cut down to CDR3 DNA, 51 bases in frame from base 1. V loses 1 base of germline sequence and J loses 5 bases, and the interval between the two ends is 19 bases. CDR1 SGDLS and CDR2 YYNGEE are derived from the germline V gene. Rearrangement joined TRBV9 to TRBJ2-1; 7 matching bases give a weak D call of TRBD1. This sequence was found in a woman between 18 and 29 years old with type 1 diabetes. Sequenced material: naive CD4+ T cells from blood. What this sample's cell subset or site label stands for: true naive CD4+ T cells. The CDR3: CASSVYGRPRGDNEQFF. The DNA sequence follows: TGTGCCAGCAGCGTATATGGGAGGCCCAGGGGGGACAATGAGCAGTTCTTC.